This T cell receptor beta chain was sequenced for a study of T cell repertoires in cytomegalovirus infection. TCRdb analysed the reads with MiXCR anew, one entry per CDR3 protein. The sample has roughly 230,000 distinct CDR3 sequences, 15% to 20% seen once. The CDR3 contains 11 residues. CDR1 is MDHEN and CDR2 is SYDVKM in the germline V gene. V was pared by 2 bases and J by 7 bases, with 3 bases between. The material sequenced was CD8+ T cells from PBMCs. The receptor was derived from a human donor in good health (CMV status not recorded). Some clones in this sample may be carry-over from other donors' samples. V is TRBV28 and J is TRBJ2-1; D is unclear. The CDR3 reads CASSLKNEQFF. DNA for the CDR3: TGTGCCAGCAGTTTAAAAAATGAGCAGTTCTTC.